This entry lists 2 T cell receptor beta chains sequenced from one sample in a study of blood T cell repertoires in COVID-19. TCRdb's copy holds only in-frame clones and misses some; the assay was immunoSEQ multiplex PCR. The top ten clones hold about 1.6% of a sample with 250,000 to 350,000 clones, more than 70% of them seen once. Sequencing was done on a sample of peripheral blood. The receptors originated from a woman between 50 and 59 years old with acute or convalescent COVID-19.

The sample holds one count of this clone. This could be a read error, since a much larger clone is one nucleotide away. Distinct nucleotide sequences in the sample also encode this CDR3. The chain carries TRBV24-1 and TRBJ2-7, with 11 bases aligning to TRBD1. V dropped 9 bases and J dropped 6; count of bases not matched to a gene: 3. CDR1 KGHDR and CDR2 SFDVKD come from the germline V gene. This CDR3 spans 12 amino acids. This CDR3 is CATGTGGREQYF. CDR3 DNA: TGTGCCACCGGGACAGGGGGTCGCGAGCAGTACTTC.

CDR3 nucleotides: TGTGCCAGCAGGGGGACGGGGGAAAACTATGGCTACACCTTC. This codes for CASRGTGENYGYTF. This chain joins TRBV2 and TRBJ1-2; a weak D match, TRBD1 (5 bases). The length of the CDR3 is 14 residues. Trimming cost V 6 bases and J 2 bases, with 13 bases left between them. The germline V gene encodes CDR1 SNHLY and CDR2 FYNNEI.